Below, one T cell receptor (beta chain) is given with its context. These data originate in a study of CD8 T cells in Susac syndrome. CD8+ and CD4+ T cells were negatively isolated; TEMRA cells were FACS-enriched. A quantity of 0.5 to 1 ug RNA underwent reverse transcription using random hexamers. TCRdb reanalysed the immunoSEQ multiplex PCR reads using MiXCR and keeps one entry per CDR3 protein. The data show around 160,000 distinct CDR3 sequences, around 96% seen once. There are 16 residues in the CDR3. From germline, CDR1 is SGHTA and CDR2 FQGNSA. Trimming left V 5 bases short and J 10 bases short, with 26 bases between.

The clonotype originates from a human donor in good health. The sequenced material came from CD4+ T cells from PBMCs. The V call is TRBV7-2, the J call TRBJ1-2; tentatively, D is TRBD1 (5 bases). The CDR3 DNA is TGTGCCAGCAGCCCCTCCGGGACGCCCGGAACGTGGGACTACACCTTC. As protein: CASSPSGTPGTWDYTF.